The following is a TCR beta chain sequence with its context. Its matching antigen is unknown. This PCR relied on a set of 60 Vbeta primers and 13 Jbeta primers. Profiled with immunoSEQ multiplex PCR; TCRdb holds only in-frame clones, not every one. The data show tens of thousands of clones, and the top ten clones hold about 2.5%. This specimen comes from a study of cytomegalovirus exposure and HLA in healthy donors. On the study more broadly: Unique TCR beta sequences numbering approximately 100 million came from some 200 million T cells in an earlier analysis. Most genotyped donors, around four fifths of more than 300, had Caucasian-associated genetic ancestry.

Study-wide results and limits: When a later analysis compared HLA-associated TCR beta chains with equally common others, the HLA-associated chains turned out to be more clonally expanded and to have lower generation probabilities.

The CDR3 is 11 residues long. The ends were cut back, 7 bases at V and 12 bases at J, with 15 bases in the middle. Germline V lookup: CDR1 SEHNR, CDR2 FQNEAQ (reference sequence). This TCR was recovered from a female donor in good health and CMV-seronegative. Sequencing was performed on PBMCs. The chain uses TRBV7-9 and TRBJ1-1, with D tentatively TRBD1 (5 bases). CDR3 protein: CASNDMGTTFF. The DNA of the CDR3 is TGTGCCAGCAACGATATGGGGACTACTTTCTTT.